This T cell receptor (beta chain) was sequenced during a study of cytomegalovirus exposure and HLA in healthy donors. On the study more broadly: An earlier analysis identified some 110 million unique TCR beta sequences in about 190 million T cells.

This CDR3 has 16 residues. Germline values: CDR1 SGHNT, CDR2 YYREEE (reference sequence). Between the trimmed V and J ends, which lost 4 bases and 0 bases, there was a span of 13 bases. General observations from the study: As was reported, the classifier diagnosed cytomegalovirus status with high specificity and sensitivity.

Regarding this clone: The antigen is not known.

The PCR contained 60 Vbeta and 13 Jbeta primers. As handled by the study authors: Unique TCR beta chains numbered around 80 million in a later analysis, with around 12 million shared. The data were produced by immunoSEQ multiplex PCR, yet TCRdb's version contains in-frame clones alone and is incomplete. V, J and clone size were drawn from that table, and D and trimming were deduced from the DNA. The sample totals 150,000 or so clones. The gene calls are TRBV5-4 and TRBJ1-4; D perhaps matches TRBD1 (6 bases). The sequenced sample was PBMCs. The source is a woman aged 50 to 60 in good health and CMV-seronegative. As DNA, the CDR3 is TGTGCCAGCAGCCTGGACAGATATGCAACTAATGAAAAACTGTTTTTT. Translated, it gives CASSLDRYATNEKLFF.